This TCR beta chain derives from a study of blood T cell repertoires in COVID-19. Looking at the study overall: Acute and convalescent COVID-19 specimens originated in the United States, Italy and Spain.

Per the study methods: Using reference gene primer amplification, nucleated cell counts were estimated. Assay: immunoSEQ multiplex PCR; the TCRdb copy retains only in-frame clones and omits some. The V and J calls and clone size come from that table; D and trimming were worked out from the DNA. The sample records more than 200,000 clones, roughly 90% being singletons. Sequencing used PBMCs or T cells enriched from blood (not recorded which). The receptor was isolated from a woman in her twenties or thirties who had recovered from COVID-19.

The CDR3 region is CATAGGTSYEQYF. The DNA for the CDR3 is TGTGCCACTGCCGGGGGGACCTCCTACGAGCAGTACTTC. V usage is TRBV15 and J usage is TRBJ2-7; TRBD2 agrees at 7 bases. V was clipped by 9 bases and J by 0 bases; unmatched bases: 5. Germline CDR1 is LNHNV and CDR2 is YYDKDF (reference sequence). The CDR3 is 13 residues long.